This T cell receptor (beta chain) emerged from a study of somatic mutations in cytotoxic T cells in rheumatoid arthritis. Concerning this clone itself: Its antigen is undetermined.

After CD4+ and CD8+ cells were isolated by positive magnetic bead selection, their purity was checked by flow cytometry. Findings and caveats of the study: Patients with a largest CD8+ clone exceeding 20% of CD8+ cells numbered about an eighth of the roughly 60. With age, CD8+ clonality increased in rheumatoid arthritis patients, whereas no such increase appeared in healthy controls. Rheumatoid arthritis patients were compared with age-matched healthy controls, and their CD8+ T-cell clonality did not differ significantly.

Assay: immunoSEQ multiplex PCR; the TCRdb copy retains only in-frame clones and omits some. Of 12,000 or so clones in the sample, about 80% are singletons; the top ten hold roughly an eighth. The CDR3 totals 17 residues. Looked up from germline, CDR1 is MNHNS and CDR2 is SASEGT. Deletions cut 1 base from V and 1 base from J, with 11 bases between. This rearrangement joins TRBV6-1 to TRBJ1-6, with D possibly being TRBD1 (5 bases). The sequencing sample was made of CD8+ T cells sorted from blood. The sequence was collected from a man aged 45-65 years in good health. The CDR3 sequence: CASSEEGRGSYNSPLHF. CDR3 bases: TGTGCCAGCAGTGAAGAGGGGAGGGGATCCTATAATTCACCCCTCCACTTT.